The rows below give T cell receptor beta chains drawn from one sample of a study of cytomegalovirus exposure and HLA in healthy donors. Produced via immunoSEQ multiplex PCR; TCRdb's table is partial and in-frame only. The sample contains 160,000 or so clones, approximately 80% of which appear only once. The sequenced material came from PBMCs. The receptors come from a woman aged 45-65 years in good health and CMV-seropositive. Each CDR3 is given with its conserved first and last residue. A D gene is named only where the DNA matches it firmly. Clone size appears in some rows only: once, few, many, or a class for an expanded clone.

v_gene,abundance,d_gene,j_gene,CDR3nt,CDR3aa
TRBV11-2,.,.,TRBJ2-7,TGTGCCAGCAGCTTAGGAACAGGGCCCTACGAGCAGTACTTC,CASSLGTGPYEQYF
TRBV7-2,.,TRBD2,TRBJ2-1,TGTGCCAGCAGCTCCCGTGGGCGGGGGGGGTACAATGAGCAGTTCTTC,CASSSRGRGGYNEQFF
TRBV29-1,.,TRBD1,TRBJ2-3,TGCAGCGTACAGGACAGGGGGCGCGCAGATACGCAGTATTTT,CSVQDRGRADTQYF
TRBV29-1,once,TRBD2,TRBJ2-2,TGCAGCGTTGCCGGGGGGATGGGAAAAAACGGGGAGCTGTTTTTT,CSVAGGMGKNGELFF
TRBV4-3,.,TRBD1,TRBJ1-4,TGCGCCAGCAGCCAGGCGACAGGGTGGGGACTGTTTTTT,CASSQATGWGLFF
TRBV6-5,few,.,TRBJ2-4,TGTGCCAGCAAAAAGAGCCTAGCCAAAAACATTCAGTACTTC,CASKKSLAKNIQYF
TRBV7-2,.,TRBD1,TRBJ2-1,TGTGCCAGCAGCCTCGACAGGGGCTACTACAATGAGCAGTTCTTC,CASSLDRGYYNEQFF
TRBV6-5,.,.,TRBJ1-2,TGTGCCAGCAGCCTTACAGGGCATGGCTACACCTTC,CASSLTGHGYTF
TRBV29-1,.,TRBD1,TRBJ2-7,TGCAGCGCGAATCCGGGGACAGGAGGCGAGCAGTACTTC,CSANPGTGGEQYF
TRBV10-2,.,.,TRBJ2-5,TGCGCCAGCAGGGGGCGAGGGACCCAGTACTTC,CASRGRGTQYF
TRBV29-1,.,.,TRBJ1-2,TGCAGCGTGGACCAGGGTCCCTATGGCTACACCTTC,CSVDQGPYGYTF
TRBV18,once,TRBD1,TRBJ1-2,TGTGCCAGCTCACTCGGGACAGGGCAAGGCTACACCTTC,CASSLGTGQGYTF
TRBV7-7,.,.,TRBJ2-1,TGTGCCAGCAGCTTAGATAGCGCGAATGAGCAGTTCTTC,CASSLDSANEQFF
TRBV6-5,.,TRBD2,TRBJ2-3,TGTGCCAGCAGTCCCCGGGGGGGGGCAGATACGCAGTATTTT,CASSPRGGADTQYF
TRBV5-6,.,TRBD1,TRBJ1-4,TGTGCCAGCAGCTCCGGACAGGGAGACCCTAATGAAAAACTGTTTTTT,CASSSGQGDPNEKLFF
TRBV27,.,TRBD1,TRBJ1-1,TGTGCCAGCAGTTTTTATCGGACAGGGCCCACTGAAGCTTTCTTT,CASSFYRTGPTEAFF
TRBV5-4,.,.,TRBJ2-3,TGTGCCAGCAGCTTGGAAGGGGCAACAGATACGCAGTATTTT,CASSLEGATDTQYF
TRBV28,.,.,TRBJ1-6,TGTGCCAGCGCCCTAAGCTTGGGACTGGGAAATTCACCCCTCCACTTT,CASALSLGLGNSPLHF
TRBV4-3,.,.,TRBJ1-2,TGCGCCAGCAGCCTCTCGAACCAGGGGACCTATGGCTACACCTTC,CASSLSNQGTYGYTF
TRBV27,.,.,TRBJ1-1,TGTGCCAGCAGGCCCTGGGGGCAGAACACTGAAGCTTTCTTT,CASRPWGQNTEAFF
TRBV29-1,.,.,TRBJ1-2,TGCAGCGTTTCCGGTTCTAACTATGGCTACACCTTC,CSVSGSNYGYTF
TRBV6-5,.,TRBD1,TRBJ1-4,TGTGCCAGCAGCCTATACAGGGGGGTTAATGAAAAACTGTTTTTT,CASSLYRGVNEKLFF
TRBV29-1,.,.,TRBJ1-3,TGCAGCGTAGGGGCGGACAGACAGGCCGCCCAGCCAACTGGAAACACCATATATTTT,CSVGADRQAAQPTGNTIYF
TRBV27,.,.,TRBJ1-5,TGTGCCAGCAGTACACAGGGAAGAGTCAATCAGCCCCAGCATTTT,CASSTQGRVNQPQHF
TRBV19,.,.,TRBJ2-7,TGTGCCAGTAGTGCACACCCTCCCGGACAGTCTGAGCAGTACTTC,CASSAHPPGQSEQYF
TRBV7-6,.,TRBD1,TRBJ1-1,TGTGCCAGCAGCTACGTAAAAGACAGGGGAGGCACTGAAGCTTTCTTT,CASSYVKDRGGTEAFF